The following is a TCR beta chain sequence with its context. Other DNA sequences within the sample encode an identical CDR3. The sample is drawn from a study of sequential checkpoint blockade in melanoma. The overall study: Patients were randomized 1:1 to nivolumab-then-ipilimumab or ipilimumab-then-nivolumab first-line. After both sequences, patients received maintenance nivolumab.

Treatment here: randomized to nivolumab then ipilimumab (arm A) or the reverse (arm B). PBMC sorting kept live CD3+CD8+ cells without CD19 or CD56. Generated by immunoSEQ multiplex PCR, the TCRdb table keeps only in-frame clones and is missing some. The sample includes approximately 9,000 clones, about three fifths seen only once; the top ten take 41%. The receptor comes from a human donor with melanoma. The sample consisted of CD8+ T cells sorted from blood (inferred from file names), taken from a patient given nivolumab and ipilimumab in sequence.

The CDR3 loop is CASRPPGQGYNEQFF. The CDR3 DNA reads TGCGCCAGCAGACCGCCGGGACAGGGGTACAATGAGCAGTTCTTC. The chain carries TRBV5-1 and TRBJ2-1, with TRBD1 matching 10 bases. J gave up 4 bases and V 5 bases, and 6 bases lay outside the gene matches. Germline V gene lookup returns CDR1 SGHRS and CDR2 YFSETQ. This CDR3 spans 15 amino acids.